The 3 T cell receptor beta chains reported below all come from one sample, sequenced in a study of blood T cell repertoires in COVID-19. Profiled with immunoSEQ multiplex PCR; TCRdb holds only in-frame clones, not every one. The profile shows under 250,000 clones, around 85% of them singletons. Sequencing was carried out using peripheral blood. The source of these receptors is an elderly man with acute or convalescent COVID-19.

The chain uses TRBV7-6 and TRBJ2-5, with 8 bases that match TRBD2. V lost 3 bases and J lost 2; bases outside the gene matches: 8. CDR1 SGHVS and CDR2 FNYEAQ come from the germline V gene. The CDR3 extends over 16 amino acids. The CDR3 sequence is CASSFLPIAGQETQYF. The CDR3, as DNA: TGTGCCAGCAGCTTCCTGCCAATAGCGGGGCAAGAGACCCAGTACTTC.

The rearrangement uses TRBV5-1 and TRBJ2-3, with 7 bases matching TRBD2. V shed 3 bases and J 1 base; nucleotides not matched to a gene: 2. Per germline, CDR1 SGHRS and CDR2 YFSETQ. The CDR3 contains 14 residues. The chain's CDR3 is CASSSRGGTDTQYF. The CDR3 region has the DNA TGCGCCAGCAGCTCACGGGGGGGCACAGATACGCAGTATTTT.

This chain joins TRBV27 and TRBJ1-2; D unclear. The CDR3 consists of 14 residues. V lost 4 bases, J lost 6 bases, and 15 bases lay in between. Germline V gene data show CDR1 as MNHEY and CDR2 as SMNVEV (reference sequence). The DNA of the CDR3 is TGTGCCAGCAGTTCCACCCTCCGGTTTGATGGCTACACCTTC. Amino acids: CASSSTLRFDGYTF.